These T cell receptor beta chains were read from a single sample in a study of CD8+CD57+ T cells in acquired aplastic anemia. One entry per CDR3 protein, called by TCRdb with MiXCR from the reads. The data show about 120,000 distinct CDR3 sequences, under 65% seen once. The material sequenced was sorted CD4+, CD8+, or CD8+CD57+ T cells (not recorded which) from PBMCs. These receptors were obtained from a human donor with aplastic anemia. The CDR3 runs from the conserved cysteine through the conserved F or W. D genes are given only for firm matches. Only some rows state a clone size, as once, few, many or a class for expanded clones.

d_call | j_call | clone_size | v_call | cdr3_aa | cdr3_nt
. | TRBJ2-2 | . | TRBV29-1 | CSVEYLPNTGELFF | TGCAGCGTTGAGTATCTACCGAACACCGGGGAGCTGTTTTTT
TRBD1 | TRBJ2-5 | . | TRBV15 | CATRETGPTTQETQYF | TGTGCCACCCGTGAGACAGGGCCGACAACCCAAGAGACCCAGTACTTC
TRBD2 | TRBJ2-5 | many | TRBV6-1 | CASSGLAGGQETQYF | TGTGCCAGCAGTGGACTAGCGGGGGGTCAAGAGACCCAGTACTTC
. | TRBJ2-1 | . | TRBV2 | CASSVRGEQFF | TGTGCCAGCAGTGTTAGGGGGGAGCAGTTCTTC
. | TRBJ2-1 | many | TRBV7-9 | CASSSRVVEQFF | TGTGCCAGCAGCAGCAGGGTGGTCGAGCAGTTCTTC
. | TRBJ1-1 | . | TRBV9 | CASSVGSLGDTEAFF | TGTGCCAGCAGCGTAGGTTCCCTCGGGGACACTGAAGCTTTCTTT
. | TRBJ2-7 | . | TRBV19 | CASSRLASEGYGQYF | TGTGCCAGTAGTAGGCTGGCTAGTGAAGGCTACGGGCAGTACTTC
. | TRBJ1-1 | . | TRBV25-1 | CASSALGENTEAFF | TGTGCCAGCAGTGCCTTAGGGGAGAACACTGAAGCTTTCTTT
TRBD2 | TRBJ2-5 | . | TRBV12-5 | CASGLRTSGRDDLEETQYF | TGTGCTAGTGGTTTGAGGACTAGCGGGAGGGACGACCTAGAGGAGACCCAGTACTTC
. | TRBJ1-1 | . | TRBV7-3 | CASSLARGAEAFF | TGTGCCAGCAGCTTAGCCCGCGGGGCTGAAGCTTTCTTT
. | TRBJ2-7 | . | TRBV11-3 | CASSLYPGPTYEQYF | TGTGCCAGCAGCTTATATCCAGGTCCGACGTACGAGCAGTACTTC
TRBD1 | TRBJ1-2 | few | TRBV20-1 | CSARPETGFF | TGCAGTGCTAGACCTGAGACAGGGTTTTTC
. | TRBJ1-4 | few | TRBV24-1 | CATSDPPTGDREKLFF | TGTGCCACCAGTGATCCACCGACAGGAGATCGTGAAAAACTGTTTTTT
. | TRBJ2-7 | . | TRBV20-1 | CSANAASLSSYEQYF | TGCAGTGCCAATGCAGCGTCGCTTTCCTCCTACGAGCAGTACTTC
TRBD1 | TRBJ1-1 | few | TRBV5-1 | CASSLASGGAIFTEAFF | TGCGCCAGCAGCTTGGCCTCAGGGGGCGCAATCTTCACTGAAGCTTTCTTT
. | TRBJ2-2 | . | TRBV7-8 | CASSLLRETGELFF | TGTGCCAGCAGCCTACTCAGGGAGACCGGGGAGCTGTTTTTT
. | TRBJ1-5 | few | TRBV15 | CATSRDPWSNQPQHF | TGTGCCACCAGCAGAGATCCATGGAGCAATCAGCCCCAGCATTTT
TRBD1 | TRBJ1-1 | . | TRBV20-1 | CSARDEGRGQTEAFF | TGCAGTGCTAGAGATGAGGGCAGGGGGCAGACTGAAGCTTTCTTT
TRBD1 | TRBJ1-5 | few | TRBV10-3 | CAISDGTGNQPQHF | TGTGCCATCAGTGACGGGACAGGCAATCAGCCCCAGCATTTT
TRBD1 | TRBJ2-7 | . | TRBV5-5 | CASSFGQGEAYEQYF | TGTGCCAGCAGCTTCGGACAGGGAGAGGCCTACGAGCAGTACTTC
TRBD1 | TRBJ1-5 | . | TRBV7-8 | CASSVQGTEQPQHF | TGTGCCAGCAGCGTACAGGGGACGGAGCAGCCCCAGCATTTT
TRBD1 | TRBJ2-7 | . | TRBV25-1 | CASGTQGALYEQYF | TGTGCCAGCGGGACACAGGGGGCCCTCTACGAGCAGTACTTC
. | TRBJ2-3 | . | TRBV9 | CASSVDGQVRTDTQYF | TGTGCCAGCAGCGTAGACGGTCAGGTGAGGACAGATACGCAGTATTTT
. | TRBJ2-1 | once | TRBV12-3/TRBV12-4 | CASSSVDEQFF | TGTGCCAGCAGTTCCGTAGACGAGCAGTTCTTC
. | TRBJ2-5 | . | TRBV11-2 | CASSQEGLDRAQYF | TGTGCCAGCAGCCAAGAAGGCCTAGATCGCGCCCAGTACTTC
. | TRBJ2-7 | many | TRBV7-6 | CASSEGEGPREQYF | TGTGCCAGCAGCGAGGGGGAGGGTCCCCGCGAGCAGTACTTC
. | TRBJ2-1 | few | TRBV27 | CASSSESPWDEQFF | TGTGCCAGCAGTTCCGAAAGTCCTTGGGATGAGCAGTTCTTC
. | TRBJ1-1 | . | TRBV20-1 | CSARPNTEAFF | TGCAGTGCTAGACCGAACACTGAAGCTTTCTTT
TRBD2 | TRBJ2-3 | few | TRBV10-3 | CAISESTSETDTQYF | TGTGCCATCAGTGAGTCGACTAGCGAGACAGATACGCAGTATTTT
TRBD1 | TRBJ1-1 | many | TRBV5-8 | CASSLRTGANTEAFF | TGTGCCAGCAGCTTGCGGACAGGAGCGAACACTGAAGCTTTCTTT
. | TRBJ1-5 | few | TRBV7-9 | CASSSWDNQPQHF | TGTGCCAGCAGTTCGTGGGACAATCAGCCCCAGCATTTT
. | TRBJ1-5 | few | TRBV24-1 | CATSDLGNQPQHF | TGTGCCACCAGTGATTTGGGCAATCAGCCCCAGCATTTT
TRBD1 | TRBJ2-7 | . | TRBV9 | CASSVGPDRAYEQYF | TGTGCCAGCAGCGTAGGGCCGGACAGGGCTTACGAGCAGTACTTC
TRBD2 | TRBJ2-1 | . | TRBV15 | CATSGRTSGTNEQFF | TGTGCCACCAGCGGAAGGACTAGCGGGACCAATGAGCAGTTCTTC
TRBD1 | TRBJ2-3 | . | TRBV24-1 | CATSDAGQGGTDTQYF | TGTGCCACCAGTGACGCCGGACAGGGTGGTACAGATACGCAGTATTTT
TRBD2 | TRBJ2-3 | . | TRBV20-1 | CSAQGRGGDTQYF | TGCAGCGCACAGGGCCGCGGGGGGGATACGCAGTATTTT
. | TRBJ2-5 | . | TRBV7-9 | CASSPMGGQGPETQYF | TGTGCCAGCAGCCCCATGGGGGGCCAGGGACCGGAGACCCAGTACTTC
. | TRBJ1-2 | . | TRBV7-2 | CASSLGPGLYGYTF | TGTGCCAGCAGCTTAGGTCCAGGGCTCTATGGCTACACCTTC
TRBD1 | TRBJ1-2 | many | TRBV5-6 | CASSSGTGGYGYTF | TGTGCCAGCAGCTCCGGGACAGGGGGCTATGGCTACACCTTC
. | TRBJ2-7 | many | TRBV4-1 | CASSHDRGPYEQYF | TGCGCCAGCAGCCATGACAGAGGGCCCTACGAGCAGTACTTC
. | TRBJ1-1 | . | TRBV2 | CASGFTDTEAFF | TGTGCCAGCGGATTCACGGACACTGAAGCTTTCTTT
. | TRBJ2-1 | . | TRBV11-2 | CASSRRLVPYNEQFF | TGTGCCAGCAGCCGAAGACTAGTTCCCTACAATGAGCAGTTCTTC
. | TRBJ2-1 | once | TRBV11-1 | CASSPLAHAEQFF | TGTGCCAGCAGCCCTCTTGCCCATGCTGAGCAGTTCTTC
TRBD1 | TRBJ1-2 | . | TRBV25-1 | CASSEYHRTGLDYGYTF | TGTGCCAGCAGTGAATATCATCGGACAGGGTTGGACTATGGCTACACCTTC